Only a few counts were recorded for the clone carrying this T cell receptor beta chain. Its specificity is unknown. This entry comes from a study of response to subunit inactivated influenza vaccine. Whole-study findings and limits: Each seasonal influenza vaccination, the authors suggested, recruits few new T cells.

TCRdb re-called the RT-PCR reads through MiXCR, storing one row per CDR3 protein. The data hold around 850,000 distinct CDR3 sequences, with approximately 17% observed a single time. The CDR3 contains 13 residues. Germline loops: CDR1 MNHEY, CDR2 SVGEGT. V was trimmed by 6 bases and J by 8 bases, leaving 15 bases between them. This specimen was PBMCs from blood, taken about 5 days after vaccination. This chain connects TRBV6-2 or TRBV6-3 to TRBJ2-3; tentative D call: TRBD2 (6 bases). The sequence came from a man aged 45 to 65 who received an inactivated influenza vaccine. The DNA of the CDR3 is TGTGCCAGCAGAACCGGGGGAAGACCTACGCAGTATTTT. As protein: CASRTGGRPTQYF.